The clone carrying this TCR beta chain showed up just a few times. Its matching antigen is unknown. The CDR3 has 17 residues. The source of the sample is a study of T cells after yellow fever vaccination. Researchers made TCR cDNA using 5'RACE template switching, and this step added a universal primer site and UMIs. A single record per CDR3 protein comes from TCRdb applying MiXCR to the 5' RACE reads. The sample includes about 310,000 distinct CDR3 sequences, around 3.9% of them seen just once. Study-level findings and limits: Post-booster reappearance was seen for most primary-vaccination clones (96% CD4, around 90% CD8). High-abundance clonotypes from the bulk population could contaminate FACS-sorted repertoires.

Sample: PBMCs, taken on the day of the yellow fever booster vaccination. This receptor was taken from a man in his late teens or twenties who received the YFV17D yellow fever vaccine. The chain joins TRBV21-1 to TRBJ2-1; the D segment call TRBD1 is taken from the table without a DNA check. TRBV21-1 is annotated as a pseudogene. CDR3 protein: CASSKWRRGEQGSSQFF. For the CDR3, the DNA is TGTGCCAGCAGCAAATGGCGCAGGGGTGAGCAGGGGAGCTCGCAGTTCTTC.